The 23 T cell receptor beta chains listed next were all sequenced from one sample in a study of blood T cell repertoires in COVID-19. Profiling relied on immunoSEQ multiplex PCR, and the TCRdb table lists in-frame clones only, not all of them. The repertoire holds roughly 190,000 clones, with about 95% as singletons. Sequencing used peripheral blood. The origin of the receptors is a man aged 25 to 40 with COVID-19, enrolled during active disease.

The chain couples TRBV5-1 to TRBJ1-3, with TRBD1 identical over 8 bases. Looked up from germline, CDR1 is SGHRS and CDR2 is YFSETQ. CDR3 length equals 15 residues. V was pared by 4 bases and J by 4 bases, with 7 bases of the junction left unmatched. CDR3 coding DNA: TGCGCCAGCAGCAACGGGGGGACAGGCGGAAACACCATATATTTT. It specifies CASSNGGTGGNTIYF.

This clone was detected a few times. Other DNA sequences within the sample encode an identical CDR3. The chain joins TRBV30 to TRBJ2-7, with TRBD1 as a possible D gene (5 bases). The CDR3 loop spans 12 amino acids. V lost 0 bases and J 5 bases, leaving 8 bases between the germline ends. Germline lookup yields CDR1 GTSNPN and CDR2 SVGIG (reference sequence). CDR3 in amino acids: CAWSVQGHEQYF. The DNA for the CDR3 is TGTGCCTGGAGTGTCCAGGGCCACGAGCAGTACTTC.

This clone has more than one count but fewer than ten. Other DNA sequences in this specimen translate into the identical CDR3. J is TRBJ1-2 and V is TRBV5-6; perhaps TRBD1 as D (6 bases). CDR1 and CDR2 from the germline V gene are SGHDT and YYEEEE. Trimming took 4 bases from V and 5 from J, leaving 12 bases between them. This CDR3 is 13 amino acids long. This chain's CDR3 is CASSPQGIYGYTF. CDR3 coding DNA: TGTGCCAGCAGCCCCCAGGGGATTTATGGCTACACCTTC.

This chain uses TRBV19 with TRBJ2-2, with 14 bases that match TRBD2. CDR3 length: 18 residues. Losses at the gene ends were 3 bases for V and 0 bases for J; bases not matched to a gene: 3. CDR1 and CDR2 from the germline V gene are LNHDA and SQIVND (reference sequence). The CDR3 nucleotides read TGTGCCAGTAGTATGACTAGCGGGGGGGCCACGAACACCGGGGAGCTGTTTTTT. Translation gives CASSMTSGGATNTGELFF.

The chain uses TRBV19 and TRBJ1-6, with 10 bases lining up with TRBD1. The CDR3 has 14 residues. CDR1 is LNHDA, CDR2 SQIVND, per germline (reference sequence). The trim removed 6 bases at V and 7 bases at J, leaving 3 bases unmatched. DNA for the CDR3: TGTGCCAGTAGCCAGACAGGGGGCAATTCACCCCTCCACTTT. This encodes CASSQTGGNSPLHF. Supplemented by reference TRBV19 and TRBJ1-6, the full variable domain reads DGGITQSPKYLFRKEGQNVTLSCEQNLNHDAMYWYRQDPGQGLRLIYYSQIVNDFQKGDIAEGYSVSREKKESFPLTVTSAQKNPTAFYLCASSQTGGNSPLHFGNGTRLTVT.

The CDR3 DNA reads TGTGCCAGCAGTTTATCGTGGGGCAAAGGGTATGGCTACACCTTC. Translated: CASSLSWGKGYGYTF. The rearrangement joins TRBV27 to TRBJ1-2; a possible D gene is TRBD1 (5 bases). From germline, CDR1 is MNHEY and CDR2 SMNVEV (reference sequence). Between the trimmed V and J ends, which lost 0 bases and 5 bases, there was a span of 13 bases. The CDR3 runs to 15 residues.

As for this clone: An end of the junction differs from the germline gene, which may be a read error. The chain recombines TRBV24-1 with TRBJ1-5; D gene unclear. The CDR3 consists of 15 residues. Germline CDR1 and CDR2: KGHDR and SFDVKD. CDR3 sequence reads: CATSPIHTLNQLQHF. The CDR3 DNA reads as TGTGCCACCAGCCCCATACATACACTAAATCAGCTCCAGCATTTT.

This chain connects TRBV5-1 to TRBJ1-4; the D gene is possibly TRBD1 (6 bases). V was pared by 4 bases and J by 8 bases, with 15 bases between. Looked up from germline, CDR1 is SGHRS and CDR2 is YFSETQ. The CDR3 loop spans 14 amino acids. The DNA of the CDR3 is TGCGCCAGCAGCCCCTCACCGGGGGGCGAAAAACTGTTTTTT. Translated, it gives CASSPSPGGEKLFF.

The chain carries TRBV27 and TRBJ1-1; no clear D gene. Germline CDR1 and CDR2: MNHEY and SMNVEV (reference sequence). Trimming pared 0 bases from V and 1 base from J, leaving 9 bases between. CDR3 length: 15 residues. CDR3 sequence reads: CASSLSRVQNTEAFF. The CDR3 nucleotides read TGTGCCAGCAGTTTATCGAGGGTCCAGAACACTGAAGCTTTCTTT.

The rearrangement uses TRBV5-4 and TRBJ2-5; 9 bases agree with TRBD1. Germline V lookup: CDR1 SGHNT, CDR2 YYREEE (reference sequence). The CDR3 totals 16 residues. V trimming: 7 bases; J trimming: 5 bases; junction bases outside the gene matches: 15. The CDR3 coding sequence is TGTGCCAGCGGGATCGGGGGGACAGGGTTTGGGGAGACCCAGTACTTC. Translated: CASGIGGTGFGETQYF.

This sequence joins TRBV29-1 and TRBJ2-5; weak D call: TRBD2 (7 bases). The germline V gene encodes CDR1 SQVTM and CDR2 ANQGSEA. The V end was cut by 6 bases, the J end by 5 bases, with 13 bases between. The CDR3 length is 12 residues. CDR3 region: CSVVQGGETQYF. The CDR3 coding sequence is TGCAGCGTCGTACAGGGAGGGGAGACCCAGTACTTC.

The V gene is TRBV12-5, the J gene TRBJ2-1; 9 bases line up with TRBD2. Germline V CDR1 and CDR2: LGHNT, FRNRAP. Trimming took 2 bases from V and 0 from J; bases not matched to a gene: 2. CDR3 length equals 16 residues. Here the CDR3 reads CASGLSGGSSYNEQFF. CDR3 in DNA: TGTGCTAGTGGTTTGAGCGGGGGGAGCTCCTACAATGAGCAGTTCTTC.

The table lists this clone with a count of one. V usage is TRBV23-1 and J usage is TRBJ1-5; 8 bases fit TRBD1. TRBV23-1 carries the ORF label, with uncertain function. V shed 7 bases and J 1 base; nucleotides not matched to a gene: 9. The CDR3 sequence is 16 residues long. The CDR3 DNA reads as TGCGCCAGCAATACCCTGGGACAGGTGAGCAATCAGCCCCAGCATTTT. Translation: CASNTLGQVSNQPQHF.

A few counts support this clone. The chain joins TRBV3-1 (or the pseudogene TRBV3-2) to TRBJ1-6, with D hard to call. V was cut by 4 bases and J by 9 bases, with 13 bases left in between. The CDR3 runs 14 residues. Germline CDR1 and CDR2: LGHDT and YNNKEL (reference sequence). CDR3 bases: TGTGCCAGCAGCCTCCGACAATTATCTTCACCCCTCCACTTT. Translated, it gives CASSLRQLSSPLHF.

This clone is a singleton in its sample. This sequence joins TRBV18 and TRBJ2-3; TRBD2 aligns across 11 bases. Germline values: CDR1 KGHSH, CDR2 LQKENI. After removal of 3 bases from V and 4 bases from J, the junction contained 3 bases not matched to a gene. The CDR3 is 15 residues long. The CDR3 nucleotides are TGTGCCAGCTCACCCTCTAGCGGGGGGCCAGATACGCAGTATTTT. Translated, it gives CASSPSSGGPDTQYF. Using reference TRBV18 and TRBJ2-3 for the parts outside the CDR3, the full variable domain is NAGVMQNPRHLVRRRGQEARLRCSPMKGHSHVYWYRQLPEEGLKFMVYLQKENIIDESGMPKERFSAEFPKEGPSILRIQQVVRGDSAAYFCASSPSSGGPDTQYFGPGTRLTVL.

This chain joins TRBV3-1 (or the pseudogene TRBV3-2) and TRBJ2-7, with TRBD2 identical over 16 bases. The V segment lost 1 base and the J segment 0 bases; nucleotides outside the gene matches: 6. This CDR3 spans 19 amino acids. From germline, CDR1 is LGHDT and CDR2 YNNKEL (reference sequence). CDR3 residues: CASSQVSGLAGGSSYEQYF. In DNA, the CDR3 is TGTGCCAGCAGCCAAGTGTCGGGACTAGCGGGGGGGAGCTCCTACGAGCAGTACTTC.

The chain uses TRBV27 and TRBJ2-7; tentative D call: TRBD2 (6 bases). The CDR3 runs 15 residues. V lost 2 bases and J 1 base, leaving 12 bases between the germline ends. The germline CDR1 and CDR2 sequences are MNHEY and SMNVEV (reference sequence). CDR3 sequence (DNA): TGTGCCAGCAGTTTACGGGACTCAAGATCCTACGAGCAGTACTTC. This sequence encodes CASSLRDSRSYEQYF.

V and J are TRBV2 and TRBJ2-3; D is unclear. Looked up from germline, CDR1 is SNHLY and CDR2 is FYNNEI. The CDR3 contains 15 residues. The V end lost 3 bases, the J end lost 4 bases, and 14 bases lay between the germline ends. The CDR3, as DNA: TGTGCCAGCAGTGATGACCGGCTAGTTGCAGATACGCAGTATTTT. The encoded protein is CASSDDRLVADTQYF. Together with reference TRBV2 and TRBJ2-3, the CDR3 gives the full variable domain: EPEVTQTPSHQVTQMGQEVILRCVPISNHLYFYWYRQILGQKVEFLVSFYNNEISEKSEIFDDQFSVERPDGSNFTLKIRSTKLEDSAMYFCASSDDRLVADTQYFGPGTRLTVL.

The gene calls are TRBV19 and TRBJ2-7; the D is unclear. The length of the CDR3 is 13 residues. Per the germline V gene, CDR1 is LNHDA and CDR2 is SQIVND (reference sequence). V was pared by 4 bases and J by 0 bases, with 7 bases between. For the CDR3, the DNA is TGTGCCAGTAGTAGCGGTAGCTCCTACGAGCAGTACTTC. Protein: CASSSGSSYEQYF.

The V call is TRBV19, the J call TRBJ1-4; D is unclear. Germline V gene lookup returns CDR1 LNHDA and CDR2 SQIVND (reference sequence). The CDR3 contains 15 residues. Deletions cut 5 bases from V and 0 bases from J, with 10 bases between. CDR3: CASSYSPATNEKLFF. The CDR3, as DNA: TGTGCCAGTAGTTATTCCCCTGCAACTAATGAAAAACTGTTTTTT. Complete variable domain (other parts from reference TRBV19 and TRBJ1-4): DGGITQSPKYLFRKEGQNVTLSCEQNLNHDAMYWYRQDPGQGLRLIYYSQIVNDFQKGDIAEGYSVSREKKESFPLTVTSAQKNPTAFYLCASSYSPATNEKLFFGSGTQLSVL.

The CDR3 loop reads CASSHGAGPTGDTQYF. CDR3 in DNA: TGTGCCAGCAGCCACGGGGCGGGGCCCACGGGAGATACGCAGTATTTT. The chain combines TRBV4-2 with TRBJ2-3; possible D gene TRBD2, 6 bases. Germline V gives CDR1 LGHNA, CDR2 YNFKEQ. Deletions cut 3 bases from V and 5 bases from J, with 18 bases between. The length of the CDR3 is 16 residues.

The V and J genes are TRBV6-5 and TRBJ2-5; possible D gene TRBD1, 6 bases. The germline V gene encodes CDR1 MNHEY and CDR2 SVGAGI. This CDR3 region has 13 residues. V was pared by 5 bases and J by 4 bases, with 11 bases between. The CDR3 sequence: CASSTDRLETQYF. The CDR3 DNA follows: TGTGCCAGCAGTACGGACAGATTAGAGACCCAGTACTTC.

V and J are TRBV6-5 and TRBJ1-3, with 7 bases fitting TRBD1. Germline-derived CDR1 and CDR2 are MNHEY and SVGAGI. Trimming cost V 8 bases and J 4 bases; bases outside gene matches: 5. The CDR3 has 13 residues. The CDR3 sequence is CASRETGGNTIYF. The CDR3 bases are TGTGCCAGCCGGGAGACAGGGGGAAACACCATATATTTT.